This T cell receptor beta chain comes out of a study of Graves' ophthalmopathy and Graves' hyperthyroidism. RNA transcripts were the template, and TCR beta CDR3 regions were amplified from them. HTBI primers were used in a first-round RT-PCR, which preceded a second-round multiplex PCR. TCRdb recomputed calls from the multiplex PCR reads with MiXCR, one row per CDR3 protein. This table has just over 400,000 distinct CDR3 sequences, 21% appearing once. Germline V gene sequence: CDR1 MNHEY, CDR2 SVGAGI. The J segment lost 1 base and the V segment lost 5 bases, leaving 8 bases of the junction unmatched. The CDR3 runs 16 residues. Orbital computed tomography, thyroid ultrasound, TRAb, serum thyroxine and clinical symptoms formed the basis of diagnosis. This clonotype was observed many times.

The receptor was isolated from a young woman with stable Graves' hyperthyroidism. The chain is built from TRBV6-5 and TRBJ1-1, with 9 bases lining up with TRBD1. Material: peripheral blood. The CDR3, as DNA: TGTGCCAGCAGTCCTCCCCCGGGACAGGGGAACACTGAAGCTTTCTTT. This codes for CASSPPPGQGNTEAFF.